These 7 T cell receptor beta chains were sequenced from one sample in a study of T-cell memory formation after mild COVID-19. TCRdb re-called the 5' RACE reads with MiXCR, one entry per CDR3 protein. The data show hundreds of thousands of distinct CDR3 sequences, less than 25% seen once. Sequenced sample: PBMCs or a T cell subset sorted from them (not recorded which). All receptors come from an adult woman who had mild COVID-19 (a few samples of this study predate the infection). Cell type and time point are not known.

The chain has TRBV5-1 and TRBJ2-5, with 11 bases matching TRBD2. Trimming at V came to 0 bases and at J to 5 bases, leaving 12 bases not matched to a gene. Germline V gene data show CDR1 as SGHRS and CDR2 as YFSETQ. This CDR3 comprises 18 residues. The CDR3 here is CASSLGVTSGIIRETQYF. Here the CDR3 DNA reads TGCGCCAGCAGCTTGGGGGTGACTAGCGGGATAATCCGGGAGACCCAGTACTTC.

Written as DNA, the CDR3 is TGTGCCAGCAGTTCCCCGGTGCGAGACAATGAGCAGTTCTTC. Translated: CASSSPVRDNEQFF. The chain couples TRBV27 to TRBJ2-1; D uncertain. CDR3 length: 14 amino acids. CDR1 MNHEY and CDR2 SMNVEV come from the germline V gene (reference sequence). V shed 4 bases and J shed 5 bases, with 12 bases lying between them.

This clonotype was counted a few times. The V gene is TRBV29-1, the J gene TRBJ2-1, with 8 nucleotides matching TRBD2. CDR1 and CDR2 from the germline V gene are SQVTM and ANQGSEA. CDR3 length: 15 residues. V was pared by 2 bases and J by 6 bases, with 9 bases of the junction left unmatched. The CDR3 sequence is CSVELREVQGNEQFF. The CDR3 nucleotides are TGCAGCGTTGAATTGCGGGAGGTCCAAGGCAATGAGCAGTTCTTC.

The sample holds a few counts of this clonotype. The V gene is TRBV5-4, the J gene TRBJ2-3; the D is unclear. The V gene lost 2 bases and the J gene lost 8 bases, with 12 bases spanning the gap. The CDR3 runs to 13 residues. Germline assignment: CDR1 SGHNT and CDR2 YYREEE (reference sequence). As DNA, the CDR3 is TGTGCCAGCAGCTTCCCGGAGAAGGCTACGCAGTATTTT. Its translation: CASSFPEKATQYF. Full variable domain (outside the CDR3, taken from reference TRBV5-4 and TRBJ2-3): ETGVTQSPTHLIKTRGQQVTLRCSSQSGHNTVSWYQQALGQGPQFIFQYYREEENGRGNFPPRFSGLQFPNYSSELNVNALELDDSALYLCASSFPEKATQYFGPGTRLTVL.

This clonotype was detected a few times. The chain has TRBV12-3 or TRBV12-4 and TRBJ2-1; D possibly corresponds to TRBD2 (5 bases). Trimming stripped 2 bases from V and 0 bases from J, with 11 bases between. The CDR3 totals 16 residues. The CDR3 DNA follows: TGTGCCAGCAGTTTACTCGGGAAGAGCTCCTACAATGAGCAGTTCTTC. It codes for CASSLLGKSSYNEQFF.

This clonotype was counted a single time. The rearrangement links TRBV10-3 to TRBJ1-3; weak D call: TRBD1 (5 bases). This CDR3 region has 15 residues. V was cut by 11 bases and J by 2 bases, with 19 bases left in between. Germline V gene sequence: CDR1 ENHRY, CDR2 SYGVKD. The CDR3 sequence: CAGTPNLEAGNTIYF. CDR3 in DNA: TGTGCCGGGACCCCCAATTTGGAGGCTGGAAACACCATATATTTT.

This clonotype was seen a few times. The chain has TRBV5-1 and TRBJ2-2; D is ambiguous. Germline V gives CDR1 SGHRS, CDR2 YFSETQ. V was clipped by 4 bases and J by 1 base, with 8 bases between them. The CDR3 has 14 residues. The CDR3 DNA reads TGCGCCAGCAGCCCAGACGTGAACACCGGGGAGCTGTTTTTT. Amino acid sequence: CASSPDVNTGELFF.